This T cell receptor (beta chain) is drawn from a study of identical twins. General observations from the study: Rather than following the same donors, the conclusions depended on cross-sectional statistical analysis.

Unique molecular identifiers were present on the cDNA, which also gained a universal primer site by template switching. From the 5' RACE reads, TCRdb called clonotypes with MiXCR, one entry per CDR3 protein. The sample lists 1.5 million to 2 million distinct CDR3 sequences; around 29% were seen once. The CDR3 totals 15 residues. The V end was cut by 0 bases, the J end by 2 bases, with 8 bases between. Germline CDR1 is LGHDT and CDR2 is YNNKEL (reference sequence). As to this clonotype: Its antigen is not known.

This chain connects TRBV3-1 to TRBJ2-1; D is perhaps TRBD2 (6 bases). Sample: cord blood. The TCR originated in a newborn girl in good health. CDR3 nucleotides: TGTGCCAGCAGCCAAGATCGACTAGCCTACAATGAGCAGTTCTTC. This sequence encodes CASSQDRLAYNEQFF.